One and the same sample provided the 18 T cell receptor beta chains below, sequenced in a study of identifying expanded T cells in peripheral blood. The method was immunoSEQ multiplex PCR; TCRdb's version includes in-frame clones alone and lacks a portion of them. The sample has 50,000 to 60,000 clones; less than 85% are singletons. Source material: blood. These receptors originate from a person aged 18 to 75 in good health.

V and J are TRBV6-1 and TRBJ1-2; no clear D gene. Germline V gives CDR1 MNHNS, CDR2 SASEGT. V gave up 2 bases and J gave up 7 bases, with 14 bases separating them. This CDR3 has 14 amino acids. The CDR3 DNA follows: TGTGCCAGCAGTGAAAGCAAGGTCGTAGGTGGCTACACCTTC. Protein sequence: CASSESKVVGGYTF.

The V gene is TRBV6-5, the J gene TRBJ1-2; D call uncertain. There are 13 residues in the CDR3. V was trimmed by 5 bases and J by 8 bases, leaving 15 bases between them. The germline CDR1 and CDR2 sequences are MNHEY and SVGAGI. The DNA of the CDR3 is TGTGCCAGCAGTGAACTTGACATGGGGGGCTACACCTTC. Translating gives CASSELDMGGYTF.

The V gene is TRBV6-5, the J gene TRBJ2-3, with D uncertain. Trimming stripped 0 bases from V and 2 bases from J, with 6 bases between. The CDR3 contains 14 residues. In germline, CDR1 is MNHEY, CDR2 SVGAGI. CDR3 bases: TGTGCCAGCAGTTACTCGATAACCACAGATACGCAGTATTTT. Protein product: CASSYSITTDTQYF.

This clone has just one count. V is TRBV5-6 and J is TRBJ2-3; 13 nucleotides match TRBD2. The germline CDR1 and CDR2 sequences are SGHDT and YYEEEE. CDR3 length: 18 residues. The V segment lost 4 bases and the J segment 0 bases; nucleotides outside the gene matches: 8. DNA of the CDR3: TGTGCCAGCAGCGGAATCGGGACTAGCGGGGATAGCACAGATACGCAGTATTTT. Translation: CASSGIGTSGDSTDTQYF.

The chain recombines TRBV5-1 with TRBJ1-1; D is possibly TRBD1 (5 bases). The CDR3 is made up of 14 amino acids. In germline, CDR1 is SGHRS, CDR2 YFSETQ. The V end lost 4 bases, the J end lost 5 bases, and 15 bases lay between the germline ends. The CDR3 DNA sequence: TGCGCCAGCAGCAGCCTCGGGGCCGGGACTGAAGCTTTCTTT. This gives the protein CASSSLGAGTEAFF.

DNA for the CDR3: TGCGCCAGCAGCCAAGAGAGAAGGGACAGGATCTACGAGCAGTACTTC. Protein product: CASSQERRDRIYEQYF. The chain joins TRBV4-3 to TRBJ2-7, with 8 bases lining up with TRBD1. This CDR3 has 16 residues. Looked up from germline, CDR1 is LGHNA and CDR2 is YSLEER. Germline trimming cut 0 bases from V and 3 bases from J; bases unmatched to any gene: 7.

This clone was counted once. The chain joins TRBV27 to TRBJ2-2; possible D gene TRBD1, 8 bases. Deletions cut 6 bases from V and 8 bases from J, with 19 bases between. Looked up from germline, CDR1 is MNHEY and CDR2 is SMNVEV (reference sequence). The CDR3 spans 15 residues. CDR3 nucleotide sequence: TGTGCCAGCAGGGCGTACAGGGGGGGGATGGGGGAGCTGTTTTTT. This encodes CASRAYRGGMGELFF.

V gene TRBV11-2 combines with J gene TRBJ2-5; no reliable D call. V lost 5 bases, J lost 5 bases, and 9 bases lay in between. Germline V gene data show CDR1 as SGHAT and CDR2 as FQNNGV. This CDR3 comprises 12 residues. This CDR3 is CASSPTSETQYF. In DNA form, the CDR3 reads TGTGCCAGCAGCCCCACTTCGGAGACCCAGTACTTC. Full variable domain (missing parts from reference TRBV11-2 and TRBJ2-5): EAGVAQSPRYKIIEKRQSVAFWCNPISGHATLYWYQQILGQGPKLLIQFQNNGVVDDSQLPKDRFSAERLKGVDSTLKIQPAKLEDSAVYLCASSPTSETQYFGPGTRLLVL.

The table lists this clone with a few counts. The CDR3 DNA reads as TGTGCCAGCAGAAAAAAATTTCGTGACAGCGCCTACGAGCAGTACTTC. The encoded protein is CASRKKFRDSAYEQYF. The J gene is TRBJ2-7, the V gene TRBV5-5; D may be TRBD1 (5 bases). This CDR3 region has 16 residues. Trimming took 5 bases from V and 2 from J, leaving 20 bases between them. The germline CDR1 and CDR2 sequences are SGHKS and YYEKEE (reference sequence). The whole variable domain, filled in from reference TRBV5-5 and TRBJ2-7, reads DAGVTQSPTHLIKTRGQQVTLRCSPISGHKSVSWYQQVLGQGPQFIFQYYEKEERGRGNFPDRFSARQFPNYSSELNVNALLLGDSALYLCASRKKFRDSAYEQYFGPGTRLTVT.

V usage is TRBV2 and J usage is TRBJ2-7; possible D gene TRBD1, 5 bases. Trimming took 3 bases from V and 3 from J, leaving 12 bases between them. Germline CDR1 reads SNHLY; CDR2 reads FYNNEI. This CDR3 region has 14 residues. This CDR3 reads CASSEQGVSYEQYF. CDR3 coding DNA: TGTGCCAGCAGTGAGCAGGGCGTTAGCTACGAGCAGTACTTC.

The CDR3 is CASSSIPPGQGVLSSYNEQFF. Written as DNA, the CDR3 is TGTGCCAGCAGTTCTATCCCACCGGGACAGGGGGTCCTTAGCTCCTACAATGAGCAGTTCTTC. This chain uses TRBV27 with TRBJ2-1; TRBD1 matches at 11 bases. The CDR3 length is 21 residues. J gave up 0 bases and V 4 bases, and 17 bases lay outside the gene matches. Germline lookup yields CDR1 MNHEY and CDR2 SMNVEV (reference sequence).

J is TRBJ2-2 and V is TRBV30; D possibly corresponds to TRBD1 (6 bases). Looked up from germline, CDR1 is GTSNPN and CDR2 is SVGIG (reference sequence). V lost 1 base and J 1 base, leaving 13 bases between the germline ends. The CDR3 contains 16 residues. In DNA, the CDR3 is TGTGCCTGGAGTGGCGCCGCAGGGGTGAACACCGGGGAGCTGTTTTTT. This translates into CAWSGAAGVNTGELFF. The whole variable domain, filled in from reference TRBV30 and TRBJ2-2, reads SQTIHQWPATLVQPVGSPLSLECTVEGTSNPNLYWYRQAAGRGLQLLFYSVGIGQISSEVPQNLSASRPQDRQFILSSKKLLLSDSGFYLCAWSGAAGVNTGELFFGEGSRLTVL.

This chain uses TRBV29-1 with TRBJ2-5, with a possible D match to TRBD1 (6 bases). Trimming stripped 5 bases from V and 4 bases from J, with 11 bases between. Germline V gives CDR1 SQVTM, CDR2 ANQGSEA. The CDR3 runs 12 residues. CDR3 coding DNA: TGCAGCGTTAACAGGGATGGAGAGACCCAGTACTTC. Its protein product is CSVNRDGETQYF.

The CDR3 coding sequence is TGTGCCAGCAGCTTAGTTGTTGGGGGGCTGGCCAAAAACATTCAGTACTTC. Translating it yields CASSLVVGGLAKNIQYF. The J gene is TRBJ2-4, the V gene TRBV7-2; D may correspond to TRBD1 or TRBD2 (6 bases each). In germline, CDR1 is SGHTA, CDR2 FQGNSA. The CDR3 has 17 amino acids. Trimming took off 1 base at V and 1 base at J, with 14 bases between the two ends. The full variable domain, in which reference TRBV7-2 and TRBJ2-4 provide the parts outside the CDR3, is GAGVSQSPSNKVTEKGKDVELRCDPISGHTALYWYRQSLGQGLEFLIYFQGNSAPDKSGLPSDRFSAERTGGSVSTLTIQRTQQEDSAVYLCASSLVVGGLAKNIQYFGAGTRLSVL.

This rearrangement joins TRBV7-6 to TRBJ2-3; TRBD2 matches 12 bases. CDR1 is SGHVS and CDR2 is FNYEAQ in the germline V gene. V lost 5 bases to trimming and J lost 2 bases; unmatched junction nucleotides: 5. This CDR3 comprises 16 residues. In DNA, the CDR3 is TGTGCCAGCAGCCGCGGACTAGCGGGGAACACAGATACGCAGTATTTT. This sequence encodes CASSRGLAGNTDTQYF.

The rearrangement links TRBV9 to TRBJ2-3; weak D call: TRBD1 (6 bases). V dropped 0 bases and J dropped 6 bases, with 14 bases sitting between them. Germline CDR1 and CDR2: SGDLS and YYNGEE. The CDR3 is 15 residues long. CDR3 region: CASSVALGARDTQYF. The CDR3 DNA sequence: TGTGCCAGCAGCGTAGCTTTGGGGGCCCGGGATACGCAGTATTTT.

The gene calls are TRBV6-5 and TRBJ1-3; D gene ambiguous. The CDR3 is 16 amino acids. The V end lost 2 bases, the J end lost 0 bases, and 11 bases lay between the germline ends. The germline V gene encodes CDR1 MNHEY and CDR2 SVGAGI. Written as DNA, the CDR3 is TGTGCCAGCAGTTACGAGGCCGCGAGCTCTGGAAACACCATATATTTT. Its protein product is CASSYEAASSGNTIYF.

This clone turned up a few times. This chain connects TRBV9 to TRBJ2-1, with D unclear. V was trimmed by 4 bases and J by 4 bases, leaving 15 bases between them. The V gene's germline CDR1 is SGDLS and CDR2 YYNGEE. The length of the CDR3 is 15 residues. The chain's CDR3 is CASSPNVGGYNEQFF. The CDR3, as DNA: TGTGCCAGCAGCCCCAATGTGGGCGGATACAATGAGCAGTTCTTC.